Each of the 2 T cell receptor beta chains below was sequenced from the same sample in a study of T-cell reconstitution after alpha-beta-depleted transplantation in children. The authors prepared the TCRbeta library with unique molecular identifiers. Each CDR3 protein is one row after TCRdb ran MiXCR on the PCR reads. The table lists fewer than 700,000 distinct CDR3 sequences, 23% of them singletons. Sequences were derived from PBMCs, mostly from graft donor cells, sampled 360 days after TCRalphabeta/CD19-depleted stem cell transplant. These receptors came from a boy in the first two years of life who had a stem cell transplant for acute myeloid leukemia, so the T cells may come from the graft donor.

V usage is TRBV6-2 or TRBV6-3 and J usage is TRBJ2-7, with D maybe TRBD2 (6 bases). Trimming left V 6 bases short and J 3 bases short, with 18 bases between. Per the germline V gene, CDR1 is MNHEY and CDR2 is SVGEGT. The CDR3 has 15 residues. CDR3 sequence: CASSPSEGPFYEQYF. The CDR3 coding sequence is TGTGCCAGCAGCCCATCGGAGGGGCCCTTCTACGAGCAGTACTTC.

The table lists this clonotype with a few counts. The V and J genes are TRBV12-3 or TRBV12-4 and TRBJ2-2; 9 nucleotides line up with TRBD1. There are 15 residues in the CDR3. V shed 5 bases and J 7 bases; nucleotides not matched to a gene: 8. The chain's CDR3 is CASSEQGAGIGELFF. CDR3 bases: TGTGCCAGCAGTGAACAGGGGGCAGGTATCGGGGAGCTGTTTTTT.